The clone carrying this T cell receptor beta chain occurred many times. This sample was taken from a study of blood T cell repertoires in COVID-19. Study background: The United States, Italy and Spain supplied acute and convalescent COVID-19 samples. PBMCs, B-cell-depleted T cells, or T cells provided the cDNA or gDNA that made up the material.

Study processing details: The assay estimated nucleated cells by amplifying reference gene primers. Clones were sequenced by immunoSEQ multiplex PCR, and TCRdb holds only the in-frame ones, with some missing. That table supplies the V and J calls and clone size; D and trimming were determined from the DNA. The profile shows about 240,000 clones, roughly 80% of them singletons. The CDR3 runs 13 residues. Per the germline V gene, CDR1 is MNHEY and CDR2 is SMNVEV (reference sequence). The V and J ends lost 1 base and 6 bases respectively, with 6 bases between them. The sequenced sample consisted of peripheral blood. The source is a woman of 80 years or more with acute or convalescent COVID-19. V gene TRBV27 combines with J gene TRBJ2-2; perhaps TRBD1 as D (5 bases). Written as DNA, the CDR3 is TGTGCCAGCAGTTTATGGGGCCCCGGGGAGCTGTTTTTT. This translates into CASSLWGPGELFF.